The 31 T cell receptor beta chains reported below all come from one sample, sequenced in a study of shared clonotypes between healthy human individuals. Assay used: immunoSEQ multiplex PCR; TCRdb lists only in-frame clones, some missing. The repertoire holds 1.6 million or so clones, with roughly 97% as singletons. Sequenced input: naive CD4+ T cells sorted from blood. The subset denotes: CD45RA+ positively selected. The receptors derive from a man aged 25-45 years in good health.

The gene calls are TRBV11-2 and TRBJ2-1, with 12 bases fitting TRBD2. V trimming: 5 bases; J trimming: 2 bases; junction bases outside the gene matches: 10. The CDR3 contains 18 residues. From germline, CDR1 is SGHAT and CDR2 FQNNGV. The CDR3 bases are TGTGCCAGCAGCCCCCCCACTAGCGGGAGGCGGGCCTACAATGAGCAGTTCTTC. As protein: CASSPPTSGRRAYNEQFF.

The chain couples TRBV21-1 to TRBJ2-7; TRBD1 is taken as the D call from the table, unchecked against the DNA. TRBV21-1 is listed as a pseudogene. The CDR3 has 15 amino acids. CDR3 bases: TGTGCCAGCAGTTTAAGCGTGGCAGGGGGTTACGAGCAGTACTTC. Its translation is CASSLSVAGGYEQYF.

This chain uses TRBV6-6 with TRBJ2-7, with 7 bases identical to TRBD1. J lost 2 bases, V lost 5 bases, and 3 bases had no gene match. CDR1 is MNHNY and CDR2 is SVGAGI in the germline V gene (reference sequence). This CDR3 spans 13 amino acids. CDR3: CASSKDRAYEQYF. The CDR3 nucleotides are TGTGCCAGCAGTAAAGACAGGGCCTACGAGCAGTACTTC.

V usage is TRBV6-5 and J usage is TRBJ2-7; D is unclear. Trimming stripped 2 bases from V and 3 bases from J, with 11 bases between. Looked up from germline, CDR1 is MNHEY and CDR2 is SVGAGI. The length of the CDR3 is 14 residues. The CDR3 sequence: CASSYRALNYEQYF. For the CDR3, the DNA is TGTGCCAGCAGTTACCGGGCGCTCAACTACGAGCAGTACTTC.

The chain employs TRBV23-1 and TRBJ1-5, with TRBD1 as a possible D gene (5 bases). TRBV23-1 is treated as an ORF (open reading frame) with a function not yet certain. The V gene lost 0 bases and the J gene lost 4 bases, with 7 bases spanning the gap. CDR3 length: 14 residues. CDR3 bases: TGCGCCAGCAGTCAATCGGGACTTAATCAGCCCCAGCATTTT. Its translation: CASSQSGLNQPQHF.

V and J are TRBV6-1 and TRBJ2-1; 7 bases fit TRBD2. This CDR3 is built from 15 residues. V lost 10 bases, J lost 6 bases, and 15 bases stayed unmatched. From germline, CDR1 is MNHNS and CDR2 SASEGT. CDR3 sequence reads: CATLRGPGRGNEQFF. CDR3 nucleotides: TGTGCCACCCTGCGGGGCCCAGGGAGGGGCAATGAGCAGTTCTTC.

The rearrangement joins TRBV18 to TRBJ2-7; tentatively, D is TRBD2 (6 bases). CDR1 is KGHSH and CDR2 is LQKENI in the germline V gene. Trimming removed 6 bases at V and 5 bases at J, with 17 bases between. The CDR3 is 14 amino acids. The CDR3 reads CASSPGTPRHEQYF. DNA for the CDR3: TGTGCCAGCTCCCCCGGGACTCCAAGGCACGAGCAGTACTTC.

The V gene is TRBV4-3, the J gene TRBJ2-1; 7 positions match TRBD2. Per germline, CDR1 LGHNA and CDR2 YSLEER. The CDR3 is 15 amino acids. Trimming took 3 bases from V and 7 from J; bases not matched to a gene: 9. CDR3 sequence reads: CASSQRRESWNEQFF. The DNA for the CDR3 is TGCGCCAGCAGCCAGCGGCGGGAGTCTTGGAATGAGCAGTTCTTC.

This clone was counted a single time. This sample also contains other DNA sequences that code for the same CDR3. CDR3 region: CASSVAGSGNTIYF. The CDR3 DNA is TGTGCCAGCAGCGTAGCAGGATCTGGAAACACCATATATTTT. The chain carries TRBV9 and TRBJ1-3; D unclear. Deletions cut 0 bases from V and 1 base from J, with 5 bases between. The CDR3 runs 14 residues. Per the germline V gene, CDR1 is SGDLS and CDR2 is YYNGEE. The full variable domain, with the rest looked up from reference TRBV9 and TRBJ1-3, is DSGVTQTPKHLITATGQRVTLRCSPRSGDLSVYWYQQSLDQGLQFLIQYYNGEERAKGNILERFSAQQFPDLHSELNLSSLELGDSALYFCASSVAGSGNTIYFGEGSWLTVV.

The chain employs TRBV30 and TRBJ1-1, with 8 bases identical to TRBD1. V lost 3 bases and J lost 4; bases outside the gene matches: 13. Germline assignment: CDR1 GTSNPN and CDR2 SVGIG (reference sequence). CDR3 length equals 16 residues. This CDR3 is CAWSPHRTGSGTEAFF. DNA for the CDR3: TGTGCCTGGAGCCCCCACCGGACAGGGTCGGGCACTGAAGCTTTCTTT.

The rearrangement joins TRBV7-9 to TRBJ1-1, with 9 bases fitting TRBD1. This CDR3 is built from 11 residues. Germline V gene sequence: CDR1 SEHNR, CDR2 FQNEAQ (reference sequence). After removal of 6 bases from V and 10 bases from J, the junction contained 3 bases not matched to a gene. The CDR3 bases are TGTGCCAGCAGTTCGGGACAGGGAGCTTTCTTT. Protein product: CASSSGQGAFF.

This chain uses TRBV18 with TRBJ2-7, with D possibly being TRBD1 (5 bases). This CDR3 comprises 15 residues. Trimming removed 8 bases at V and 4 bases at J, with 21 bases between. CDR1 is KGHSH and CDR2 is LQKENI in the germline V gene. The CDR3 spells CASPDPGRATYEQYF. For the CDR3, the DNA is TGTGCCAGCCCAGACCCGGGCAGGGCGACTTACGAGCAGTACTTC.

Details on this clone: The sample carries other DNA sequences with the same CDR3. The genes are TRBV29-1 and TRBJ1-5; maybe TRBD1 (5 bases). The CDR3 spans 12 residues. CDR1 is SQVTM and CDR2 is ANQGSEA in the germline V gene. V dropped 6 bases and J dropped 0 bases, with 6 bases sitting between them. This chain's CDR3 is CSVGDSNQPQHF. The CDR3 nucleotides read TGCAGCGTGGGGGATAGCAATCAGCCCCAGCATTTT.

The chain links TRBV4-1 to TRBJ2-5, with D uncertain. V dropped 4 bases and J dropped 5 bases, with 11 bases sitting between them. From germline, CDR1 is MGHRA and CDR2 YSYEKL. The CDR3 runs 13 residues. Here the CDR3 reads CASSPLLPETQYF. The CDR3 DNA reads as TGCGCCAGCAGCCCACTATTACCGGAGACCCAGTACTTC.

The CDR3 protein is CASSFGQVNYGYTF. The CDR3 DNA reads TGTGCCAGCAGCTTCGGACAGGTTAACTATGGCTACACCTTC. The chain links TRBV7-2 to TRBJ1-2; TRBD1 matches 7 bases. CDR3 length: 14 residues. Germline V gene lookup returns CDR1 SGHTA and CDR2 FQGNSA. Unmatched junction bases numbered 2, after V lost 3 bases and J lost 1 base.

V is TRBV15 and J is TRBJ2-2; no clear D gene. CDR1 is LNHNV and CDR2 is YYDKDF in the germline V gene (reference sequence). The length of the CDR3 is 13 residues. V was pared by 3 bases and J by 8 bases, with 10 bases between. The CDR3 loop is CATSSPPEGELFF. CDR3 bases: TGTGCCACCAGCAGCCCCCCGGAAGGGGAGCTGTTTTTT. The full variable domain, in which reference TRBV15 and TRBJ2-2 provide the parts outside the CDR3, is DAMVIQNPRYQVTQFGKPVTLSCSQTLNHNVMYWYQQKSSQAPKLLFHYYDKDFNNEADTPDNFQSRRPNTSFCFLDIRSPGLGDTAMYLCATSSPPEGELFFGEGSRLTVL.

This sequence joins TRBV18 and TRBJ2-5; 13 positions match TRBD2. The ends lost 4 bases at V and 5 bases at J; junction bases unmatched: 4. The CDR3 sequence is 15 residues long. Germline CDR1 is KGHSH and CDR2 is LQKENI. This chain's CDR3 is CASSLGTSGEETQYF. The CDR3 DNA sequence: TGTGCCAGCTCACTCGGGACTAGCGGGGAGGAGACCCAGTACTTC. The whole variable domain, filled in from reference TRBV18 and TRBJ2-5, reads NAGVMQNPRHLVRRRGQEARLRCSPMKGHSHVYWYRQLPEEGLKFMVYLQKENIIDESGMPKERFSAEFPKEGPSILRIQQVVRGDSAAYFCASSLGTSGEETQYFGPGTRLLVL.

V is TRBV18 and J is TRBJ2-7, with D possibly TRBD2 on 6 matching bases. The CDR3 totals 17 residues. Germline-derived CDR1 and CDR2 are KGHSH and LQKENI. V was clipped by 3 bases and J by 0 bases, with 18 bases between them. The CDR3 nucleotides are TGTGCCAGCTCACCCCGCGGGACGGTCGTTAGCTCCTACGAGCAGTACTTC. This gives the protein CASSPRGTVVSSYEQYF.

The chain links TRBV7-8 to TRBJ2-7; D call uncertain. Deletions cut 1 base from V and 0 bases from J, with 22 bases between. The CDR3 sequence is 19 residues long. CDR1 and CDR2 (germline): SGHVS, FQNEAQ. CDR3 nucleotides: TGTGCCAGCAGCTTAGAGTCGCGCAGTTTACGTCTGAGCTCCTACGAGCAGTACTTC. It codes for CASSLESRSLRLSSYEQYF.

This chain links TRBV9 with TRBJ1-4; D ambiguous. The length of the CDR3 is 14 residues. Germline V lookup: CDR1 SGDLS, CDR2 YYNGEE. Trimming shortened V by 1 base and J by 5 bases, and 9 bases separated the two germline ends. CDR3 bases: TGTGCCAGCAGCGTATCCTCCCGGAATGAAAAACTGTTTTTT. This translates into CASSVSSRNEKLFF.

The chain combines TRBV7-3 with TRBJ1-1, with TRBD1 identical over 9 bases. This CDR3 comprises 14 residues. Germline assignment: CDR1 SGHTA and CDR2 FQGTGA. With V trimmed by 8 bases and J by 7 bases, 11 bases remained unmatched. This chain's CDR3 is CASPQGGQGSEAFF. CDR3 coding DNA: TGTGCCAGCCCTCAAGGGGGACAGGGAAGTGAAGCTTTCTTT.

The chain recombines TRBV27 with TRBJ2-7, with D tentatively TRBD1 (6 bases). Deletions cut 2 bases from V and 0 bases from J, with 14 bases between. The CDR3 has 16 residues. Per the germline V gene, CDR1 is MNHEY and CDR2 is SMNVEV (reference sequence). The CDR3 sequence is CASSLRAGTISYEQYF. DNA for the CDR3: TGTGCCAGCAGTTTACGTGCCGGGACAATCTCCTACGAGCAGTACTTC.

This chain joins TRBV4-2 and TRBJ2-7, with 8 bases identical to TRBD1. The CDR3 consists of 14 residues. The V gene's germline CDR1 is LGHNA and CDR2 YNFKEQ. The ends lost 2 bases at V and 6 bases at J; junction bases unmatched: 6. This CDR3 reads CASSQRPGGSEQYF. Written as DNA, the CDR3 is TGTGCCAGCAGCCAAAGGCCAGGGGGCTCCGAGCAGTACTTC.

V usage is TRBV9 and J usage is TRBJ2-2; D not resolved. With 4 bases removed from V and 5 bases from J, the gap between germline ends came to 15 bases. CDR3 length equals 15 residues. Germline V gives CDR1 SGDLS, CDR2 YYNGEE. In DNA form, the CDR3 reads TGTGCCAGCAGCCCCCGAGAGGCGAGAACCGGGGAGCTGTTTTTT. Translated, it gives CASSPREARTGELFF. Full variable domain (outside the CDR3, taken from reference TRBV9 and TRBJ2-2): DSGVTQTPKHLITATGQRVTLRCSPRSGDLSVYWYQQSLDQGLQFLIQYYNGEERAKGNILERFSAQQFPDLHSELNLSSLELGDSALYFCASSPREARTGELFFGEGSRLTVL.

The rearrangement joins TRBV6-6 to TRBJ2-7; the match to TRBD2 covers 11 bases. CDR3 length equals 15 residues. Per the germline V gene, CDR1 is MNHNY and CDR2 is SVGAGI (reference sequence). The V segment lost 5 bases and the J segment 1 base; nucleotides outside the gene matches: 4. CDR3 in DNA: TGTGCCAGCAGTCTCACTAGCGGGGGTTCCTACGAGCAGTACTTC. Amino acids: CASSLTSGGSYEQYF.

The chain employs TRBV29-1 and TRBJ1-2; TRBD1 matches 8 bases. V was pared by 0 bases and J by 1 base, with 7 bases of the junction left unmatched. Germline V gives CDR1 SQVTM, CDR2 ANQGSEA. The CDR3 covers 16 residues. The CDR3 DNA reads as TGCAGCGTTGAAGATAGGGCAGGGGGCCGTAACTATGGCTACACCTTC. It encodes CSVEDRAGGRNYGYTF. Drawing the rest from reference TRBV29-1 and TRBJ1-2, the complete variable domain is SAVISQKPSRDICQRGTSLTIQCQVDSQVTMMFWYRQQPGQSLTLIATANQGSEATYESGFVIDKFPISRPNLTFSTLTVSNMSPEDSSIYLCSVEDRAGGRNYGYTFGSGTRLTVV.

This chain joins TRBV11-2 and TRBJ2-7; the D gene is possibly TRBD2 (6 bases). The CDR3 covers 15 residues. The germline V gene encodes CDR1 SGHAT and CDR2 FQNNGV. Trimming cost V 1 base and J 6 bases, with 16 bases left between them. The CDR3 DNA reads TGTGCCAGCAGCTTAGGACGGAGGGCCAGGGTCGAGCAGTACTTC. Translating it yields CASSLGRRARVEQYF.

V is TRBV9 and J is TRBJ2-1, with D possibly matching TRBD2 (6 bases). There are 17 residues in the CDR3. V was shortened by 0 bases and J by 6 bases, with 19 bases between the two germline ends. Germline V lookup: CDR1 SGDLS, CDR2 YYNGEE. CDR3 nucleotides: TGTGCCAGCAGCGTAGGAGGGGTCACCCGGGGAGGCAATGAGCAGTTCTTC. This sequence encodes CASSVGGVTRGGNEQFF.

The chain couples TRBV5-1 to TRBJ1-4, with 7 bases that match TRBD1. The germline V gene encodes CDR1 SGHRS and CDR2 YFSETQ. The CDR3 sequence is 14 residues long. V lost 4 bases to trimming and J lost 8 bases; unmatched junction nucleotides: 8. As DNA, the CDR3 is TGCGCCAGCAGCAGAGGACAGGTGGAAGAAAAACTGTTTTTT. Its translation: CASSRGQVEEKLFF.

J is TRBJ2-7 and V is TRBV6-6, with 9 nucleotides matching TRBD1. Germline lookup yields CDR1 MNHNY and CDR2 SVGAGI (reference sequence). The ends lost 6 bases at V and 1 base at J; junction bases unmatched: 7. This CDR3 contains 15 residues. CDR3 nucleotide sequence: TGTGCCAGCAGGCCAGACAGGGGGATTTCCTACGAGCAGTACTTC. It translates to CASRPDRGISYEQYF.

A remark on this clone: Other DNA sequences in this specimen translate into the identical CDR3. This chain connects TRBV28 to TRBJ2-2; 8 nucleotides line up with TRBD2. The CDR3 is 15 amino acids. J lost 4 bases, V lost 2 bases, and 3 bases had no gene match. From germline, CDR1 is MDHEN and CDR2 SYDVKM. The CDR3 bases are TGTGCCAGCAGTTTAGCGGGAGGCCCCACCGGGGAGCTGTTTTTT. This sequence encodes CASSLAGGPTGELFF.